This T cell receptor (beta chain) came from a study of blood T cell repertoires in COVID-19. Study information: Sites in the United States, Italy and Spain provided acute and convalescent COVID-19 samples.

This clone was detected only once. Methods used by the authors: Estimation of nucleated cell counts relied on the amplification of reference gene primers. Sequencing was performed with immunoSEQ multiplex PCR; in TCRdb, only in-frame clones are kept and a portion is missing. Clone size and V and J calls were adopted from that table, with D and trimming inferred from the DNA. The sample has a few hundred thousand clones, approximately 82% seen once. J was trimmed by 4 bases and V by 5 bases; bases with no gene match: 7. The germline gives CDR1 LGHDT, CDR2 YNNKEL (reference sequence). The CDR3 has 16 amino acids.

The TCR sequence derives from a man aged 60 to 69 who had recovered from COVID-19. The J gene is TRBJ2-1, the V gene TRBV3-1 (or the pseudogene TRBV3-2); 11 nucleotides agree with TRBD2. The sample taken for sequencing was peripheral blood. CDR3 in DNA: TGTGCCAGCAGCGGGACTAGCGGAGCCTCTTACAATGAGCAGTTCTTC. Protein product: CASSGTSGASYNEQFF.